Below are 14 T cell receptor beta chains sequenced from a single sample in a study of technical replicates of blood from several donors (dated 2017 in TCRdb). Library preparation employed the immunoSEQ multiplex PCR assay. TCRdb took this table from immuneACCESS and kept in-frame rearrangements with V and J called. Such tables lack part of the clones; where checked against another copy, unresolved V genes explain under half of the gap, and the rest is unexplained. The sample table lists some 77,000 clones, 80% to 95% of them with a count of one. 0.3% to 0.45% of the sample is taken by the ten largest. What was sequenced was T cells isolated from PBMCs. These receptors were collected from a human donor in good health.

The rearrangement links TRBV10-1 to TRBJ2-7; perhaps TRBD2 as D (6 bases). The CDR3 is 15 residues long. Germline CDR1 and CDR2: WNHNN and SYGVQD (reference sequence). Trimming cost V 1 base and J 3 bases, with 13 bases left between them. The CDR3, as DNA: TGCGCCAGCAGTGAGTTCGGGACTGAGAACTACGAGCAGTACTTC. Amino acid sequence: CASSEFGTENYEQYF.

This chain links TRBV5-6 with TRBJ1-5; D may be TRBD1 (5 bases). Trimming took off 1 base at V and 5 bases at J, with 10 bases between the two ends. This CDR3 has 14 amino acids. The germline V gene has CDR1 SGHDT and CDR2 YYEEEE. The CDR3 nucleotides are TGTGCCAGCAGCTTGTCAGGGTATGATCAGCCCCAGCATTTT. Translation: CASSLSGYDQPQHF. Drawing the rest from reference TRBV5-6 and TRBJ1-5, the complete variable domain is DAGVTQSPTHLIKTRGQQVTLRCSPKSGHDTVSWYQQALGQGPQFIFQYYEEEERQRGNFPDRFSGHQFPNYSSELNVNALLLGDSALYLCASSLSGYDQPQHFGDGTRLSIL.

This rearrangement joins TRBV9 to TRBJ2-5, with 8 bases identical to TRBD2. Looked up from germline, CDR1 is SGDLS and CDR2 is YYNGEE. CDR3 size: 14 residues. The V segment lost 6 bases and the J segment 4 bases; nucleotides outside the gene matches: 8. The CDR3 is CASTSGTRPETQYF. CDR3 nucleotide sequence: TGTGCCAGCACGTCCGGGACTAGACCAGAGACCCAGTACTTC.

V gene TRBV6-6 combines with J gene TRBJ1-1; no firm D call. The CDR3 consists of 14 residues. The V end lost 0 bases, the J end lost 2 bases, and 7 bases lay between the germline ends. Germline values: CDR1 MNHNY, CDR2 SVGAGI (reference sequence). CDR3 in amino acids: CASSYSSDNTEAFF. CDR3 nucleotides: TGTGCCAGCAGTTACTCGAGTGATAACACTGAAGCTTTCTTT.

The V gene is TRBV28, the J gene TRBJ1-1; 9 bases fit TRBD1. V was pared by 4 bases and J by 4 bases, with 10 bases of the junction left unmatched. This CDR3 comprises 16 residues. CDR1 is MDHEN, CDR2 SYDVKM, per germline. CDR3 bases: TGTGCCAGCAGTTACCCCGGGACAGGGTTGGGCACTGAAGCTTTCTTT. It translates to CASSYPGTGLGTEAFF. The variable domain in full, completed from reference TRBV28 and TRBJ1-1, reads DVKVTQSSRYLVKRTGEKVFLECVQDMDHENMFWYRQDPGLGLRLIYFSYDVKMKEKGDIPEGYSVSREKKERFSLILESASTNQTSMYLCASSYPGTGLGTEAFFGQGTRLTVV.

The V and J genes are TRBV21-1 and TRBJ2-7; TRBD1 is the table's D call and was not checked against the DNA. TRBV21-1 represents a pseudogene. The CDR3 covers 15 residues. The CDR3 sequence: CASSLLAGQSYEQYF. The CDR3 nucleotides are TGTGCCAGCAGCCTCCTGGCGGGACAGTCCTACGAGCAGTACTTC.

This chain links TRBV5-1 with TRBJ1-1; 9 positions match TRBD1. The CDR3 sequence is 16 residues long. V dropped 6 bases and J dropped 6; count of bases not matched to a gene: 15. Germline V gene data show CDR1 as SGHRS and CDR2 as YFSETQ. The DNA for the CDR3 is TGCGCCAGCACCTCACAGGGGGCGGTCTGGGCCGCTGAAGCTTTCTTT. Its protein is CASTSQGAVWAAEAFF.

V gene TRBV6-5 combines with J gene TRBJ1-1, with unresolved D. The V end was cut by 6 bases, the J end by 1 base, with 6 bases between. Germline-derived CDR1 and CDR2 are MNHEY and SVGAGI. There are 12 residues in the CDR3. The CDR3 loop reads CASRTQNTEAFF. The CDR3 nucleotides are TGTGCCAGCAGGACACAGAACACTGAAGCTTTCTTT.

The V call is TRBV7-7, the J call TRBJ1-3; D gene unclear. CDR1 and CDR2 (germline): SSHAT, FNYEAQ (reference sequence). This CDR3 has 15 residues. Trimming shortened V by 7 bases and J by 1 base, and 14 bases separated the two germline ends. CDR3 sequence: CASTPISRSGNTIYF. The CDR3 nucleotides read TGTGCCAGCACCCCGATCAGCAGGTCTGGAAACACCATATATTTT.

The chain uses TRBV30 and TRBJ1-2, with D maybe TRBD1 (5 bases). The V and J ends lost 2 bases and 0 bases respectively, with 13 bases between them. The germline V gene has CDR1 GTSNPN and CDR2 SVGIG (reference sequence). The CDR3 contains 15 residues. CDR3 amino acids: CAWSPFSGSNYGYTF. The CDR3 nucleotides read TGTGCCTGGAGTCCCTTTTCAGGGTCTAACTATGGCTACACCTTC.

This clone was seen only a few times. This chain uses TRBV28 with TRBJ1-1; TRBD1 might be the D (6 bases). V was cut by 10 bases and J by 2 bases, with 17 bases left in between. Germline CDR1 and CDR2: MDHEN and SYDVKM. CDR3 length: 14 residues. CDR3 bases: TGTGCCATTAACACAAGGGGGAGAAACACTGAAGCTTTCTTT. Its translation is CAINTRGRNTEAFF.

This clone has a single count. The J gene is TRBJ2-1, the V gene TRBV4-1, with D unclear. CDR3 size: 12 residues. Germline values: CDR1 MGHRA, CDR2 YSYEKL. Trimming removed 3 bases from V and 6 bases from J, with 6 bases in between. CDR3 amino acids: CASSQNTNEQFF. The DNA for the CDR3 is TGCGCCAGCAGCCAGAACACCAATGAGCAGTTCTTC.

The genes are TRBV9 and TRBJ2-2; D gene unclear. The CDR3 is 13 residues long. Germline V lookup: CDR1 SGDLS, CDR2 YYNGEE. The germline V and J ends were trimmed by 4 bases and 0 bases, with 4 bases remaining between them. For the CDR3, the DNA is TGTGCCAGCAGCCCCGCGAACACCGGGGAGCTGTTTTTT. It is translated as CASSPANTGELFF.

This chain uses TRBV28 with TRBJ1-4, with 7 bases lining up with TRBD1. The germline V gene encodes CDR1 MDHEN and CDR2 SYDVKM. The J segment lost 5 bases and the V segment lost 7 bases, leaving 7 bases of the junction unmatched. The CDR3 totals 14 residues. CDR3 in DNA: TGTGCCAGCATGGAGGCAGGGGGGAATGAAAAACTGTTTTTT. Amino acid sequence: CASMEAGGNEKLFF.